This TCR beta chain stems from a study of blood T cell repertoires in COVID-19. About the research overall: Samples taken during acute and convalescent COVID-19 were collected in the United States, Italy and Spain. The analysed material was cDNA or gDNA that came from T cells, B-cell-depleted T cells, or PBMCs.

The Seattle site enrolled patients during active infection and followed them longitudinally. This clone was seen a few times. The CDR3 has 15 residues. CDR1 is MGHRA and CDR2 is YSYEKL in the germline V gene. V was clipped by 2 bases and J by 4 bases, with 12 bases between them. Original data processing: Amplified reference gene primers provided the basis for estimating nucleated cell counts. Sequencing was performed with immunoSEQ multiplex PCR; in TCRdb, only in-frame clones are kept and a portion is missing. V, J and clone size are taken as reported in that table, and D and trimming were inferred from the DNA itself. The sample holds 200,000 to 300,000 clones, roughly 76% seen once.

The clonotype originates from an elderly woman with COVID-19, enrolled during active disease. This chain uses TRBV4-1 with TRBJ1-3; D may be TRBD1 (6 bases). Sequenced: peripheral blood. CDR3 DNA: TGCGCCAGCAGCCAACCCTACGACAGGGGAAACACCATATATTTT. Translation: CASSQPYDRGNTIYF.